This paragraph reports one TCR beta chain. The table came from immunoSEQ multiplex PCR; TCRdb's copy has only in-frame clones and leaves some out. Found here are 160,000 or so clones, about 86% of them singletons; the top ten hold about a tenth. These data originate in a study of blood T cell repertoires in COVID-19. Germline V lookup: CDR1 SGHRS, CDR2 YFSETQ. The CDR3 is 12 amino acids. V lost 3 bases to trimming and J lost 8 bases, with 9 bases between them. The J gene is TRBJ1-3, the V gene TRBV5-1; TRBD1 is a possible D gene (6 bases). The sequenced sample was peripheral blood. The receptor comes from a woman aged 65 to 85 with COVID-19, enrolled during active disease. Here the CDR3 DNA reads TGCGCCAGCAGCTCACAGGGAGACACCATATATTTT. This translates into CASSSQGDTIYF.